The TCR beta chain under discussion was sequenced for a study of cytomegalovirus exposure and HLA in healthy donors. A word on this clone: As yet, its antigen is unknown.

While unrecorded immune exposures were likely, the donors were nominally healthy when sampled. Germline-derived CDR1 and CDR2 are LNHDA and SQIVND (reference sequence). V lost 3 bases and J 3 bases, leaving 8 bases between the germline ends. This CDR3 has 13 amino acids. Use of 60 Vbeta and 13 Jbeta primers characterized the PCR. Profiling relied on immunoSEQ multiplex PCR, and the TCRdb table lists in-frame clones only, not all of them. This table has 180,000 or so clones, about 80% appearing once. The study, taken as a whole, reports: It was 150 to 200 TCR beta chains that were listed as cytomegalovirus-associated.

Sequencing was carried out using PBMCs. This chain uses TRBV19 with TRBJ2-5; maybe TRBD2 (5 bases). The receptor's source is a middle-aged man in good health and CMV-seropositive. DNA of the CDR3: TGTGCCAGTAGTATCGGGGTCGAAGAGACCCAGTACTTC. Its protein product is CASSIGVEETQYF.